The 19 T cell receptor beta chains below were found in one sample sequenced in a study of tumor-infiltrating lymphocytes in primary liver carcinoma (dated by TCRdb to about 2017). Total RNA and DNA were co-extracted without cell sorting from approximately 20-30 mg of bulk tissue using the AllPrep DNA/RNA mini kit. TCRdb names Illumina HiSeq 2500 as the instrument used. Using a constant-region primer and ProtoScript II reverse transcriptase, TCRbeta-specific cDNA was reverse-transcribed from approximately 0.55 ug total RNA. Three nested multiplex PCR rounds, following a slightly modified ARM-PCR procedure, were used to build the TCRbeta libraries. Multiplex TRBV1-TRBV30 forward primers and a Cbeta reverse primer were used in the first two PCR rounds, each of which was run for 10 to 11 cycles. TCRdb itself trimmed the public reads at Q25 with fastp, ran MiXCR and retained productive beta chains. Rows matching on CDR3 protein sequence are summarized as one entry with the most common DNA and genes. This sample comprises about 21,000 distinct CDR3 sequences, 75% to 80% of them detected only once. The ten largest make up around two fifths of the sample.

The sample consisted of liver tumor tissue from sampling region 1. The label giving this sample's cell subset or site can be read as: tumor region T1, superior pole. Receptor source: a woman aged 30 to 39 with primary liver carcinoma and hepatitis B virus infection.

Remarks on this clonotype: A read error may produce the germline difference seen at one junction end. DNA of the CDR3: TGTGCCAGCGGCCAAGCGGCGGGGACTGTCTACGAGCAGTACTTC. Encoded protein: CASGQAAGTVYEQYF. V and J are TRBV14 and TRBJ2-7; perhaps TRBD2 as D (6 bases). This CDR3 comprises 15 residues. Germline V gene data show CDR1 as SGHDN and CDR2 as FVKESK.

On this clonotype: The CDR3 does not end in the conserved phenylalanine or tryptophan, so this is likely a read error. The J gene is TRBJ1-4, the V gene TRBV11-2, with D unclear. V was clipped by 9 bases and J by 10 bases, with 15 bases between them. This CDR3 comprises 12 residues. Germline CDR1 reads SGHAT; CDR2 reads FQNNGV. The chain's CDR3 is CASSPWVGKLFL. CDR3 sequence (DNA): TGTGCCAGTAGCCCCTGGGTGGGAAAACTGTTTCTT.

Points on this clonotype: One junction end disagrees with the germline gene, perhaps due to a read error. This sequence joins TRBV11-2 and TRBJ2-3; D call uncertain. Germline CDR1 and CDR2: SGHAT and FQNNGV. The CDR3 sequence is 13 residues long. The DNA of the CDR3 is TGTGCCAGCAGCTTAGTGAACTCCGATACGCGGTATTTT. Translating gives CASSLVNSDTRYF. Complete variable domain (other parts from reference TRBV11-2 and TRBJ2-3): EAGVAQSPRYKIIEKRQSVAFWCNPISGHATLYWYQQILGQGPKLLIQFQNNGVVDDSQLPKDRFSAERLKGVDSTLKIQPAKLEDSAVYLCASSLVNSDTRYFGPGTRLTVL.

Comments on this clonotype: An end of the junction does not agree with germline; a read error may underlie this. The chain combines TRBV11-3 with TRBJ2-1, with 14 bases aligning to TRBD2. The CDR3 totals 15 residues. CDR1 is SGHNT, CDR2 YENEEA, per germline. CDR3 sequence (DNA): TGTGCCAGCAGCCGACTAGCGGGGGGGGGGTATGAGCCGATATTC. It encodes CASSRLAGGGYEPIF.

The chain uses TRBV24-1 and TRBJ2-3, with D possibly matching TRBD1 (6 bases). CDR3 length: 14 amino acids. V lost 3 bases to trimming and J lost 11 bases, with 17 bases between them. Germline loops: CDR1 KGHDR, CDR2 SFDVKD. The chain's CDR3 is CATSDRDTTGMQYF. The CDR3 DNA sequence: TGTGCCACCAGTGATCGGGACACCACAGGTATGCAGTATTTT.

The chain couples TRBV5-4 to TRBJ2-3; 10 nucleotides agree with TRBD2. With V trimmed by 9 bases and J by 5 bases, 21 bases remained unmatched. The CDR3 covers 18 residues. Germline V lookup: CDR1 SGHNT, CDR2 YYREEE (reference sequence). This CDR3 is CANSNPAASGSQIDTQYF. CDR3 nucleotide sequence: TGTGCCAACAGTAACCCGGCGGCTAGCGGGAGTCAGATAGATACGCAGTATTTT.

The rearrangement uses TRBV4-2 and TRBJ2-7, with 10 bases matching TRBD1. Germline lookup yields CDR1 LGHNA and CDR2 YNFKEQ. The CDR3 loop spans 18 amino acids. With V trimmed by 11 bases and J by 6 bases, 25 bases remained unmatched. CDR3 region: CADSQEHLGQGGPREQYF. The DNA of the CDR3 is TGTGCCGACAGCCAGGAACACCTAGGACAGGGGGGACCACGCGAGCAGTACTTC.

In regard to this clonotype: Likely a read error: the CDR3 ends without its conserved phenylalanine or tryptophan. V gene TRBV11-2 combines with J gene TRBJ2-7; D perhaps matches TRBD1 (7 bases). The CDR3 extends over 17 amino acids. Per the germline V gene, CDR1 is SGHAT and CDR2 is FQNNGV. Trimming stripped 6 bases from V and 2 bases from J, with 23 bases between. The DNA for the CDR3 is TGTGCCAGCAGTACTACAGGAGGGGGCTCTTGGACCTACGAGCAGTACCTC. Protein sequence: CASSTTGGGSWTYEQYL.

Details on this clonotype: With a much larger clone just one base away, this may be a read error. The rearrangement joins TRBV9 to TRBJ2-1; 12 bases match TRBD2. The CDR3 extends over 16 amino acids. Germline V gives CDR1 SGDLS, CDR2 YYNGEE. CDR3 residues: CASSAQTSGRFAEKFF. In DNA, the CDR3 is TGTGCCAGCAGCGCCCAGACTAGCGGGAGATTTGCTGAGAAGTTCTTC.

As for this clonotype: Germline is not matched at one junction end, which may reflect a read error. The rearrangement uses TRBV30 and TRBJ2-3; the D call may be TRBD1 or TRBD2 (5 bases each). The CDR3 is 14 residues long. CDR1 is GTSNPN, CDR2 SVGIG, per germline (reference sequence). CDR3 loop: CAWSPGTSTDTQYF. The CDR3 DNA reads TGTGCCTGGAGTCCGGGGACGAGCACAGATACACAGTATTTT.

Turning to this clonotype: This may be a read error, as it is one base from a much larger clone. The chain's CDR3 is CASSFFDQQFF. The CDR3 DNA is TGTGCCAGCAGTTTTTTTGATCAGCAGTTCTTC. The rearrangement uses TRBV28 and TRBJ2-1; no clear D. Trimming left V 3 bases short and J 11 bases short, with 8 bases between. The CDR3 runs to 11 residues. The germline gives CDR1 MDHEN, CDR2 SYDVKM.

The chain is built from TRBV5-5 and TRBJ1-5; no definite D call. The CDR3 loop spans 14 amino acids. The germline gives CDR1 SGHKS, CDR2 YYEKEE (reference sequence). V shed 10 bases and J shed 4 bases, with 18 bases lying between them. The CDR3 region has the DNA TGTGCCTGCATCGTCGGACGGAGTAATCAGCCCCAGCATTTT. Its protein is CACIVGRSNQPQHF.

Remarks on this clonotype: Mismatch with germline at one junction end may stem from a read error. The V call is TRBV12-3 or TRBV12-4, the J call TRBJ2-5, with D perhaps TRBD2 (6 bases). The CDR3 covers 15 residues. The CDR3 loop is CASRTYPGSEENQYF. The CDR3 nucleotides are TGTGCCAGTAGGACCTACCCCGGGAGTGAAGAGAACCAGTACTTC.

Turning to this clonotype: The CDR3 carries no conserved terminal phenylalanine or tryptophan, so it likely arises from a read error. The chain joins TRBV14 to TRBJ2-7; a weak D match, TRBD2 (7 bases). Germline V CDR1 and CDR2: SGHDN, FVKESK. The CDR3 is 15 amino acids. CDR3 in DNA: TGTGCCTGCAGCCAGGCGGCGGGGGCTGACTACGAGCAGTACTTG. Its translation is CACSQAAGADYEQYL.

A note on this clonotype: The junction does not match germline at one end; this may be a read error. The rearrangement uses TRBV10-3 and TRBJ2-1, with a tentative D call TRBD1 (6 bases). This CDR3 comprises 14 residues. CDR1 is ENHRY and CDR2 is SYGVKD in the germline V gene. For the CDR3, the DNA is TGTGCCATCAGTGATGTAGGGGACATCGATGAACAGTTCTTC. Protein sequence: CAISDVGDIDEQFF.

This clonotype was observed a single time. The chain recombines TRBV7-9 with TRBJ2-3; 9 nucleotides match TRBD2. The length of the CDR3 is 16 residues. Germline V lookup: CDR1 SEHNR, CDR2 FQNEAQ (reference sequence). In DNA, the CDR3 is TGTGCAGGCAGCCTATTAATAGCGGGAGCCACAGATACGCAGTATTTT. Translated: CAGSLLIAGATDTQYF.

In this sample, this clonotype turned up many times. The chain uses TRBV29-1 and TRBJ2-7, with a possible D match to TRBD1 (7 bases). Trimming took off 3 bases at V and 6 bases at J, with 15 bases between the two ends. The CDR3 consists of 13 residues. Germline loops: CDR1 SQVTM, CDR2 ANQGSEA. The CDR3 region is CSVEEGAPSEQYF. CDR3 in DNA: TGCAGCGTTGAGGAGGGGGCGCCCTCCGAGCAGTACTTC.

Points on this clonotype: The junction does not match germline at one end; this may be a read error. The chain joins TRBV6-6 to TRBJ2-3; D is possibly TRBD2 (6 bases). Germline V gene lookup returns CDR1 MNHNY and CDR2 SVGAGI (reference sequence). The CDR3 sequence is 17 residues long. CDR3 coding DNA: TGTGCTAGCAGTTACTATTTCGGCAGCGGGTCCACAGATACGCAGTATTTT. Translation gives CASSYYFGSGSTDTQYF.

As regards this clonotype: Just one base apart from a much larger clone, this may be a read error. This chain links TRBV19 with TRBJ2-3; D remains unclear. The germline CDR1 and CDR2 sequences are LNHDA and SQIVND (reference sequence). The germline V and J ends were trimmed by 5 bases and 2 bases, with 14 bases remaining between them. This CDR3 is 15 amino acids long. CDR3 bases: TGTGCCAGTAGTCCCCTAAGCACTTACACAGATACGCAGTATTTT. The encoded protein is CASSPLSTYTDTQYF.